These 20 T cell receptor beta chains were sequenced from one sample in a study of cytomegalovirus exposure and HLA in healthy donors. Produced via immunoSEQ multiplex PCR; TCRdb's table is partial and in-frame only. The table includes over 100,000 clones, roughly 86% detected once. The specimen sequenced was PBMCs. These receptors originate from a man aged 30 to 39 in good health and CMV-seronegative.

The gene calls are TRBV5-1 and TRBJ2-5, with D unclear. This CDR3 has 14 amino acids. In germline, CDR1 is SGHRS, CDR2 YFSETQ. Trimming shortened V by 0 bases and J by 5 bases, and 11 bases separated the two germline ends. The CDR3 loop reads CASSLVSLKETQYF. For the CDR3, the DNA is TGCGCCAGCAGCTTGGTTAGCCTCAAGGAGACCCAGTACTTC.

The CDR3 is CASSSRDTVNSPLHF. CDR3 coding DNA: TGTGCCAGCAGCTCCCGGGACACGGTCAATTCACCCCTCCACTTT. The chain is built from TRBV7-9 and TRBJ1-6, with D possibly matching TRBD1 (6 bases). The CDR3 length is 15 residues. V was cut by 4 bases and J by 7 bases, with 14 bases left in between. CDR1 SEHNR and CDR2 FQNEAQ come from the germline V gene (reference sequence).

This chain uses TRBV5-6 with TRBJ1-3; 8 bases fit TRBD1. Germline loops: CDR1 SGHDT, CDR2 YYEEEE. This CDR3 is built from 14 residues. The trim removed 4 bases at V and 7 bases at J, leaving 7 bases unmatched. DNA of the CDR3: TGTGCCAGCAGCCCTAGGTACAGGGGGAACACCATATATTTT. It specifies CASSPRYRGNTIYF.

The chain carries TRBV2 and TRBJ2-3; no definite D call. V was shortened by 0 bases and J by 6 bases, with 4 bases between the two germline ends. Germline loops: CDR1 SNHLY, CDR2 FYNNEI. This CDR3 is 12 amino acids long. CDR3 DNA: TGTGCCAGCAGTGAAGCCGGGGATACGCAGTATTTT. Its protein is CASSEAGDTQYF.

V and J are TRBV6-5 and TRBJ2-5; D call uncertain. Trimming cost V 0 bases and J 4 bases, with 6 bases left between them. Germline CDR1 is MNHEY and CDR2 is SVGAGI. CDR3 length equals 13 residues. Here the CDR3 reads CASSYSRVETQYF. CDR3 DNA sequence: TGTGCCAGCAGTTACTCTCGCGTAGAGACCCAGTACTTC.

As for this clone: The same CDR3 also results from other DNA sequences found in this sample. The chain is built from TRBV18 and TRBJ1-1; a weak D match, TRBD1 (5 bases). The CDR3 is made up of 13 amino acids. The germline V gene has CDR1 KGHSH and CDR2 LQKENI. Deletions cut 1 base from V and 5 bases from J, with 8 bases between. The CDR3 sequence: CASSPRRGTEAFF. In nucleotides, the CDR3 is TGTGCCAGCTCACCACGTAGGGGAACTGAAGCTTTCTTT.

This chain links TRBV27 with TRBJ1-2; 7 nucleotides agree with TRBD1. There are 14 residues in the CDR3. CDR1 and CDR2 from the germline V gene are MNHEY and SMNVEV (reference sequence). V was clipped by 6 bases and J by 7 bases; unmatched bases: 11. CDR3 sequence reads: CASSGTAVVGGYTF. CDR3 sequence (DNA): TGTGCCAGCAGCGGGACAGCCGTGGTGGGTGGCTACACCTTC.

The rearrangement uses TRBV7-9 and TRBJ1-5; 8 positions agree with TRBD1. The V gene's germline CDR1 is SEHNR and CDR2 FQNEAQ (reference sequence). V lost 5 bases to trimming and J lost 5 bases; unmatched junction nucleotides: 14. The CDR3 extends over 17 amino acids. This CDR3 reads CASSIPPGGSVDQPQHF. The CDR3 coding sequence is TGTGCCAGCAGCATACCCCCAGGGGGCTCGGTCGATCAGCCCCAGCATTTT.

V is TRBV25-1 and J is TRBJ2-5; D is unclear. From germline, CDR1 is MGHDK and CDR2 SYGVNS. The CDR3 covers 13 residues. V gave up 1 base and J gave up 3 bases, with 6 bases separating them. CDR3 coding DNA: TGTGCCAGCAGTGAATCCAGTGAAGAGACCCAGTACTTC. This encodes CASSESSEETQYF.

V usage is TRBV6-5 and J usage is TRBJ2-3; D uncertain. CDR3 length: 13 residues. V lost 6 bases to trimming and J lost 3 bases, with 10 bases between them. CDR1 is MNHEY and CDR2 is SVGAGI in the germline V gene. The CDR3 here is CASRPLGTDTQYF. The CDR3 DNA reads TGTGCCAGCAGACCCCTCGGGACAGATACGCAGTATTTT.

The V gene is TRBV7-6, the J gene TRBJ1-4; D call uncertain. Germline assignment: CDR1 SGHVS and CDR2 FNYEAQ. This CDR3 contains 17 residues. V shed 1 base and J shed 3 bases, with 15 bases lying between them. The CDR3 is CASSLDPEDSSNEKLFF. In DNA, the CDR3 is TGTGCCAGCAGCTTAGACCCGGAGGACTCCTCTAATGAAAAACTGTTTTTT.

This clone was observed a single time. In DNA form, the CDR3 reads TGTGCCAGCAGTTTGGTCAACCAGGTACAGAACACTGAAGCTTTCTTT. The encoded protein is CASSLVNQVQNTEAFF. This rearrangement joins TRBV28 to TRBJ1-1, with D unclear. Per germline, CDR1 MDHEN and CDR2 SYDVKM. The CDR3 has 16 residues. V shed 3 bases and J shed 1 base, with 15 bases lying between them.

The rearrangement links TRBV4-2 to TRBJ1-5, with D tentatively TRBD1 (6 bases). Germline CDR1 reads LGHNA; CDR2 reads YNFKEQ. The CDR3 is 19 amino acids. V was pared by 1 base and J by 5 bases, with 24 bases between. CDR3 loop: CASSQGARDTTRSYQPQHF. CDR3 in DNA: TGTGCCAGCAGCCAAGGGGCCCGGGACACCACGAGAAGTTATCAGCCCCAGCATTTT.

A word on this clone: One end of the junction fails to match germline, which may point to a read error. The rearrangement uses TRBV11-2 and TRBJ1-2; D call uncertain. This CDR3 has 13 amino acids. Germline CDR1 SGHAT, CDR2 FQNNGV. CDR3 in DNA: TGTGCCAGCAGCCTAGAAACAGTCTATGGCTACACCTTC. It yields the protein CASSLETVYGYTF.

This chain links TRBV7-9 with TRBJ1-2; D is possibly TRBD1 (6 bases). V lost 1 base to trimming and J lost 3 bases, with 21 bases between them. Germline V gene lookup returns CDR1 SEHNR and CDR2 FQNEAQ (reference sequence). The CDR3 covers 18 residues. CDR3 nucleotides: TGTGCCAGCAGCTTAGGGGCTACAGGGTACGGGTCCCACTATGGCTACACCTTC. Its protein is CASSLGATGYGSHYGYTF.

V is TRBV5-6 and J is TRBJ1-6; a weak D match, TRBD1 (6 bases). The CDR3 sequence is 14 residues long. In germline, CDR1 is SGHDT, CDR2 YYEEEE. V gave up 4 bases and J gave up 6 bases, with 11 bases separating them. The CDR3 DNA reads TGTGCCAGCAGCCTACAGGGTACTAATTCACCCCTCCACTTT. The encoded protein is CASSLQGTNSPLHF.

V usage is TRBV6-5 and J usage is TRBJ1-1; maybe TRBD1 (5 bases). With 2 bases removed from V and 6 bases from J, the gap between germline ends came to 19 bases. CDR3 length: 16 amino acids. CDR1 MNHEY and CDR2 SVGAGI come from the germline V gene. The CDR3 nucleotides are TGTGCCAGCAGTTACACCGCACTGGCAAGGGGCCCTGAAGCTTTCTTT. It encodes CASSYTALARGPEAFF.

The chain recombines TRBV28 with TRBJ1-6; 8 bases fit TRBD1. This CDR3 has 15 residues. The V gene end was trimmed by 5 bases and the J gene end by 6 bases; junction bases not matched to a gene: 6. Germline lookup yields CDR1 MDHEN and CDR2 SYDVKM. CDR3 nucleotides: TGTGCCAGCAGTCCAATGACAGGGGCTAATTCACCCCTCCACTTT. Translating gives CASSPMTGANSPLHF.

The J gene is TRBJ2-7, the V gene TRBV5-1; 8 bases line up with TRBD2. This CDR3 comprises 16 residues. The germline gives CDR1 SGHRS, CDR2 YFSETQ. Trimming cost V 1 base and J 0 bases; bases outside gene matches: 6. The CDR3 DNA follows: TGCGCCAGCAGCTTGATGAGGGGGACTAGCTCCTACGAGCAGTACTTC. This encodes CASSLMRGTSSYEQYF.

This sequence joins TRBV27 and TRBJ1-2; no firm D call. The V gene lost 5 bases and the J gene lost 4 bases, with 17 bases spanning the gap. From germline, CDR1 is MNHEY and CDR2 SMNVEV (reference sequence). The CDR3 sequence is 15 residues long. For the CDR3, the DNA is TGTGCCAGCAGTAGTTCCGGAGGCGGTGGCTATGGCTACACCTTC. Translated, it gives CASSSSGGGGYGYTF.